The present TCR beta chain was sequenced within a study of T-cell reconstitution after alpha-beta-depleted transplantation in children. There are a few counts of this clonotype. Unique molecular identifiers were used in preparing the TCRbeta library. TCRdb used MiXCR to reprocess the PCR reads, holding one entry per CDR3 protein. Of a few hundred thousand distinct CDR3 sequences detected, approximately 12% appear once; the ten largest clones hold around 6%. Trimming removed 5 bases from V and 4 bases from J; junction bases left unmatched: 10. From germline, CDR1 is SGHRS and CDR2 YFSETQ. This CDR3 is built from 15 residues.

The sequencing here drew on PBMCs from the stem cell graft donor, taken from the stem cell graft. V usage is TRBV5-1 and J usage is TRBJ2-7; 9 bases map to TRBD1. The clonotype comes from a human donor who donated a stem cell graft to a child with combined immunodeficiency. CDR3 DNA: TGCGCCAGCAGGTATAATGACAGGGGGATATACGAGCAGTACTTC. It specifies CASRYNDRGIYEQYF.